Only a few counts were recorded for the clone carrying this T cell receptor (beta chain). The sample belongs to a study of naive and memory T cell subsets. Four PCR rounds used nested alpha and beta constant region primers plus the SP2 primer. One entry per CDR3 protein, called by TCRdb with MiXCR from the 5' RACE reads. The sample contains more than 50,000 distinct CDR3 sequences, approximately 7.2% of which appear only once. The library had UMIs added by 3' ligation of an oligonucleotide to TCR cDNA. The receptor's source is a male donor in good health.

CDR3: CSVEGRREGRYNEQFF. The CDR3 coding sequence is TGCAGTGTTGAGGGGCGGCGGGAGGGCCGCTACAATGAGCAGTTCTTC. The chain couples TRBV20-1 to TRBJ2-1; TRBD2 agrees at 9 bases. In germline, CDR1 is DFQATT, CDR2 SNEGSKA (reference sequence). There are 16 residues in the CDR3. V shed 7 bases and J 3 bases; nucleotides not matched to a gene: 13.